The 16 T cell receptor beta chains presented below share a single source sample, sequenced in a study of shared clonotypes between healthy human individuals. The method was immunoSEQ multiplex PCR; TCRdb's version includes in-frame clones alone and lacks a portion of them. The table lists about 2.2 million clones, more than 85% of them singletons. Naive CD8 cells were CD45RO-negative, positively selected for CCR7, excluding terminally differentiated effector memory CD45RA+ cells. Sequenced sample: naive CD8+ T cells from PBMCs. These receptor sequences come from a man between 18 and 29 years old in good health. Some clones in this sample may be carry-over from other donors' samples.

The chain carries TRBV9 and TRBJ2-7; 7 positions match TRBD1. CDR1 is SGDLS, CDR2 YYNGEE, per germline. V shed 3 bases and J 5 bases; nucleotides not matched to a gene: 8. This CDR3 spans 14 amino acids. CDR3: CASSARQGYDEQYF. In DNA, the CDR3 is TGTGCCAGCAGCGCCCGACAGGGATATGACGAGCAGTACTTC.

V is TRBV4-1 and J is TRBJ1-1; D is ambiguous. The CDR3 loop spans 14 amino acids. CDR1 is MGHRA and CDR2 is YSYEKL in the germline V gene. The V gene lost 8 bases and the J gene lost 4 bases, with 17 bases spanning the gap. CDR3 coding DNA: TGCGCCAGCGCCAATAATAAGGGTAGCACTGAAGCTTTCTTT. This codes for CASANNKGSTEAFF.

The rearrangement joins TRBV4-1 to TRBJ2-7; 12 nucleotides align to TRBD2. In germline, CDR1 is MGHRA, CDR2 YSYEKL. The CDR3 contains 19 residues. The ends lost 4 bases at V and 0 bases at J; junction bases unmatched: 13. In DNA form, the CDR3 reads TGCGCCAGCAGCCCTCCTCTAGCGGGAGGGTTACGAACCTCCTACGAGCAGTACTTC. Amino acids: CASSPPLAGGLRTSYEQYF.

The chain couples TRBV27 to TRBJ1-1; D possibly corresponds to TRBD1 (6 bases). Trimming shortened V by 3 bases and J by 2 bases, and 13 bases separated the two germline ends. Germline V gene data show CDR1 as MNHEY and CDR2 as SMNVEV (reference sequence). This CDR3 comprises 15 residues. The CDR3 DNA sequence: TGTGCCAGCAGTTTCGGGAGGACAGCAAACACTGAAGCTTTCTTT. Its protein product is CASSFGRTANTEAFF.

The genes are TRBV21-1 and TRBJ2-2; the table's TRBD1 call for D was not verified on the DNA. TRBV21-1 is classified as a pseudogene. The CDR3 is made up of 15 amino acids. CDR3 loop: CASSRTGTDTGELFF. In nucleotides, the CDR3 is TGTGCCAGCAGCAGGACAGGGACAGACACCGGGGAGCTGTTTTTT.

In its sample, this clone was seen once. CDR3 bases: TGTGCCAGCAGCTTGCCCCAGGGGGGCACTGAAGCTTTCTTT. Translated, it gives CASSLPQGGTEAFF. V and J are TRBV5-7 and TRBJ1-1; 7 bases fit TRBD1. TRBV5-7 is an ORF; its function is uncertain. The junction had 4 bases not matched to a gene; V was cut back by 1 base and J by 4 bases. The CDR3 totals 14 residues.

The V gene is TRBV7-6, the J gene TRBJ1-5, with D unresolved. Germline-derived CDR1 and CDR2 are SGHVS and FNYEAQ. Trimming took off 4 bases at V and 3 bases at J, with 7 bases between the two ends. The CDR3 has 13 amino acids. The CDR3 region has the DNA TGTGCCAGCAGCTCGGAGCTCAATCAGCCCCAGCATTTT. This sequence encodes CASSSELNQPQHF. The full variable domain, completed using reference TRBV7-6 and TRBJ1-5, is GAGVSQSPRYKVTKRGQDVALRCDPISGHVSLYWYRQALGQGPEFLTYFNYEAQQDKSGLPNDRFSAERPEGSISTLTIQRTEQRDSAMYRCASSSELNQPQHFGDGTRLSIL.

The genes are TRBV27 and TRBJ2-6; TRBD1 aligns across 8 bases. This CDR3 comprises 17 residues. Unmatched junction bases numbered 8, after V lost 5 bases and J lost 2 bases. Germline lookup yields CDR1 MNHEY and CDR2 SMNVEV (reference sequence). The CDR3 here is CASSARDRFTGANVLTF. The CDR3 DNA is TGTGCCAGCAGTGCTCGGGACAGGTTTACTGGGGCCAACGTCCTGACTTTC.

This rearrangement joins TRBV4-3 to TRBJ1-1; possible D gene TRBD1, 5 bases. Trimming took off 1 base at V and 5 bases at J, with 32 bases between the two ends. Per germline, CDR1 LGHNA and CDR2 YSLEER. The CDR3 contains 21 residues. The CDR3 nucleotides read TGCGCCAGCAGCCAAGGTGTACTCCCGGTTCGGGACGCACTCCGGAATACTGAAGCTTTCTTT. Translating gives CASSQGVLPVRDALRNTEAFF.

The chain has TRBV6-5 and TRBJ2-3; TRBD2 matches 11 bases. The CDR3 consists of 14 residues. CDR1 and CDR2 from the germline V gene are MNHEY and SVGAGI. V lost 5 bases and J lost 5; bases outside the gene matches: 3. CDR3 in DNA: TGTGCCAGCAGTCGTAGCGGGAGGGGAGATACGCAGTATTTT. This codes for CASSRSGRGDTQYF.

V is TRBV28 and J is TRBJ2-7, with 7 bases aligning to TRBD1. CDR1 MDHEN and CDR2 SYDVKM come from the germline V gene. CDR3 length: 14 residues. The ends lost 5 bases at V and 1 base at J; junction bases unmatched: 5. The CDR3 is CASSARDRSYEQYF. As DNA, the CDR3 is TGTGCCAGCAGTGCCCGGGACAGATCCTACGAGCAGTACTTC.

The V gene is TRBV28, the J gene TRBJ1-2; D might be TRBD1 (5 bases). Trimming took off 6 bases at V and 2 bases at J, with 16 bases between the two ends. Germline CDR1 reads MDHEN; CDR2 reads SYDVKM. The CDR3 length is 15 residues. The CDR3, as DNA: TGTGCCAGCAGGCGCCCCGGGACGCCGAACTATGGCTACACCTTC. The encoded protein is CASRRPGTPNYGYTF.

CDR3: CASSNRLDYYNEQFF. In DNA, the CDR3 is TGTGCCAGTAGTAATCGACTAGACTACTACAATGAGCAGTTCTTC. The chain has TRBV19 and TRBJ2-1, with D possibly matching TRBD2 (6 bases). The germline CDR1 and CDR2 sequences are LNHDA and SQIVND (reference sequence). CDR3 length: 15 residues. The V end was cut by 4 bases, the J end by 3 bases, with 13 bases between.

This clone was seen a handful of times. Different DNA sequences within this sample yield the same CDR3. DNA for the CDR3: TGTGCCAGCAGTTACTCTGGACAGGGGAATGAGCAGTTCTTC. Encoded protein: CASSYSGQGNEQFF. V gene TRBV6-5 combines with J gene TRBJ2-1; 9 positions agree with TRBD1. Germline lookup yields CDR1 MNHEY and CDR2 SVGAGI. This CDR3 is 14 amino acids long. Unmatched junction bases numbered 1, after V lost 0 bases and J lost 7 bases.

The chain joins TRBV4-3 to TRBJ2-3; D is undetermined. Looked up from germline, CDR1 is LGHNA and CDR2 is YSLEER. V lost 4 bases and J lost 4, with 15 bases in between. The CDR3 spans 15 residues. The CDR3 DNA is TGCGCCAGCAGCCCCAAGGCGTGGAACCCAGATACGCAGTATTTT. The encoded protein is CASSPKAWNPDTQYF.

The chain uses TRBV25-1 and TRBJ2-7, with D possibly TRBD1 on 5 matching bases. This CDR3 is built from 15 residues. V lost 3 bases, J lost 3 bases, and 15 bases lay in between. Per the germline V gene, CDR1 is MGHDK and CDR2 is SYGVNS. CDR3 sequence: CASSDGRTPNYEQYF. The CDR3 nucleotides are TGTGCCAGCAGTGACGGCCGGACACCCAACTACGAGCAGTACTTC.